This T cell receptor beta chain was recovered during a study of cytomegalovirus exposure and HLA in healthy donors. The PCR made use of 60 Vbeta and 13 Jbeta primers. Assay used: immunoSEQ multiplex PCR; TCRdb lists only in-frame clones, some missing. The repertoire holds 150,000 to 200,000 clones, with 79% as singletons. The clonotype originates from a woman aged 50 to 60 in good health and CMV-seronegative. Input material: PBMCs.

The CDR3 DNA reads TGTGCCAGTAGTATCGGACAGGGATTTATCGAGCAGTACTTC. It encodes CASSIGQGFIEQYF. The rearrangement links TRBV19 to TRBJ2-7; 8 nucleotides match TRBD1. V lost 3 bases to trimming and J lost 6 bases; unmatched junction nucleotides: 7. Germline values: CDR1 LNHDA, CDR2 SQIVND (reference sequence). The CDR3 contains 14 residues.